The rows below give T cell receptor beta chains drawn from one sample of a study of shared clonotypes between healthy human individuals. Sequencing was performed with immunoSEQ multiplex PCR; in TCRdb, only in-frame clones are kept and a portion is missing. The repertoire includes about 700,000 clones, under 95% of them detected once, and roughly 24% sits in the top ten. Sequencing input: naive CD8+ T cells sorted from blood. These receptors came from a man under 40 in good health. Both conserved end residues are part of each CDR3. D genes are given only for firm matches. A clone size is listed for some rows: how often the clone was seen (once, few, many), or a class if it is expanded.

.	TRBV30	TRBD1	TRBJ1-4	CAWSAGQGNEKLFF	TGTGCCTGGAGCGCCGGACAGGGTAATGAAAAACTGTTTTTT
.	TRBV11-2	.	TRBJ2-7	CASSTPSSYEQYF	TGTGCCAGCAGCACACCGAGCTCCTACGAGCAGTACTTC
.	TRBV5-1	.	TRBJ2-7	CASSLGTVYEQYF	TGCGCCAGCAGCTTGGGGACCGTCTACGAGCAGTACTTC
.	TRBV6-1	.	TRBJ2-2	CASSDSSVSTGELFF	TGTGCCAGCAGTGATTCTAGCGTTAGCACCGGGGAGCTGTTTTTT
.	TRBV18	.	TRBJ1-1	CASSLANTEAFF	TGTGCCAGCTCGCTGGCTAACACTGAAGCTTTCTTT
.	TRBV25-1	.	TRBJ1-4	CASSEYVGTANEKLFF	TGTGCCAGCAGTGAATATGTGGGGACGGCTAATGAAAAACTGTTTTTT
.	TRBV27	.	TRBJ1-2	CASSLAGGAYGYTF	TGTGCCAGCAGTTTAGCGGGGGGCGCCTATGGCTACACCTTC
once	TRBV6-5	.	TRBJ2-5	CASSPDRRETQYF	TGTGCCAGCAGTCCCGACAGGCGGGAGACCCAGTACTTC
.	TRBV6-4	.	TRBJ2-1	CASSDGENEQFF	TGTGCCAGCAGTGACGGTGAGAATGAGCAGTTCTTC
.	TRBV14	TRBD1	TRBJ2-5	CASSSGTEETQYF	TGTGCCAGCAGCTCGGGGACAGAAGAGACCCAGTACTTC
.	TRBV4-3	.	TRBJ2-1	CASSPSGRGNEQFF	TGCGCCAGCAGCCCCTCCGGACGGGGGAATGAGCAGTTCTTC
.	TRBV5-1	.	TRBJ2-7	CASSLVRDSYEQYF	TGCGCCAGCAGCTTGGTACGGGACTCCTACGAGCAGTACTTC
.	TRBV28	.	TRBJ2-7	CASSNPFAPTTYEQYF	TGTGCCAGCAGTAACCCTTTTGCGCCAACTACCTACGAGCAGTACTTC
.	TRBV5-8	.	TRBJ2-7	CASSSIRGGYRSGYEQYF	TGTGCCAGCAGCTCTATCAGGGGGGGTTACCGCTCGGGGTACGAGCAGTACTTC
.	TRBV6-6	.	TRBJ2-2	CASTLGFPTGELFF	TGTGCCAGCACCCTAGGGTTTCCCACCGGGGAGCTGTTTTTT
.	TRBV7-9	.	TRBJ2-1	CASSPLVDGSSYNEQFF	TGTGCCAGCAGCCCCTTAGTAGACGGGAGCTCCTACAATGAGCAGTTCTTC
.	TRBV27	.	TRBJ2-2	CASSAADTGELFF	TGTGCCAGCAGCGCAGCGGACACCGGGGAGCTGTTTTTT
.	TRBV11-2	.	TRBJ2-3	CASSLEGSVDTQYF	TGTGCCAGCAGCTTAGAGGGCAGTGTAGATACGCAGTATTTT
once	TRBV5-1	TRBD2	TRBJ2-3	CASSLAPREGTDTQYF	TGCGCCAGCAGCTTGGCCCCGCGGGAGGGGACAGATACGCAGTATTTT
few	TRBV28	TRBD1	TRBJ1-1	CASSPRTGHTEAFF	TGTGCCAGCAGTCCGCGGACAGGTCACACTGAAGCTTTCTTT
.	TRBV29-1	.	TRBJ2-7	CSVEGPGETYEQYF	TGCAGCGTTGAAGGACCCGGGGAGACGTACGAGCAGTACTTC
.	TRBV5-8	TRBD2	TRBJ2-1	CASSFGTSGIDEQFF	TGTGCCAGCAGCTTTGGGACTAGCGGGATCGATGAGCAGTTCTTC
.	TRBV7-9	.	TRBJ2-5	CVSRWGSQETQYF	TGTGTCAGCCGATGGGGTAGCCAAGAGACCCAGTACTTC
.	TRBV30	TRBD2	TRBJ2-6	CAWRGTTGANVLTF	TGTGCCTGGAGAGGGACTACTGGGGCCAACGTCCTGACTTTC
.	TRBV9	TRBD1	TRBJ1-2	CASSRQGGGYTF	TGTGCCAGCAGCCGACAGGGGGGCGGCTACACCTTC
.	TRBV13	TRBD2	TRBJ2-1	CASSAPGLAGGLNEQFF	TGTGCCAGCAGCGCACCGGGACTAGCGGGAGGGCTGAATGAGCAGTTCTTC
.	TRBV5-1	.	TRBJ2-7	CASSLGKNYEQYF	TGCGCCAGCAGCTTAGGGAAGAACTACGAGCAGTACTTC
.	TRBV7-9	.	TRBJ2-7	CASSRGYEQYF	TGTGCCAGCAGCAGGGGGTACGAGCAGTACTTC
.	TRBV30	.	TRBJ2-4	CAWSPGAGKNIQYF	TGTGCCTGGAGTCCCGGGGCAGGGAAAAACATTCAGTACTTC
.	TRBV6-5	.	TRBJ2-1	CASSYADRGDEQFF	TGTGCCAGCAGTTACGCAGATAGAGGGGATGAGCAGTTCTTC
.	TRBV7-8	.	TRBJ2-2	CASSPKGSGLGVYGELFF	TGTGCCAGCAGCCCCAAAGGGTCCGGGCTAGGAGTTTACGGGGAGCTGTTTTTT
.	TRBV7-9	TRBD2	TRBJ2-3	CASSPRGSGSADTQYF	TGTGCCAGCAGCCCGCGGGGTAGCGGGTCCGCAGATACGCAGTATTTT
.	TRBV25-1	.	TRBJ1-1	CASQLGGEAFF	TGTGCCAGCCAACTTGGGGGAGAAGCTTTCTTT
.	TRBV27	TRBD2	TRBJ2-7	CASSLAGTSGFYEQYF	TGTGCCAGCAGTTTAGCTGGGACTAGCGGGTTCTACGAGCAGTACTTC
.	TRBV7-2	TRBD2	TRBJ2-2	CASSFVGAGVGELFF	TGTGCCAGCAGCTTTGTCGGCGCGGGGGTCGGGGAGCTGTTTTTT
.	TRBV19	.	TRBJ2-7	CASSLEFWQGGYEQYF	TGTGCCAGTAGTCTCGAATTTTGGCAGGGTGGCTACGAGCAGTACTTC
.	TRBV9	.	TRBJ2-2	CASTERDTNTGELFF	TGTGCCAGCACCGAGCGGGACACGAACACCGGGGAGCTGTTTTTT
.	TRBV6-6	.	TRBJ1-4	CASSYGLDSNNEKLFF	TGTGCCAGCAGTTACGGACTCGACAGTAATAATGAAAAACTGTTTTTT
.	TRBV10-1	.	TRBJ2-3	CASGSDAGKYTDTQYF	TGCGCCAGCGGGAGTGATGCGGGTAAGTACACAGATACGCAGTATTTT
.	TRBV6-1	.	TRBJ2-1	CASSERDSRGSYNEQFF	TGTGCCAGCAGTGAAAGGGACTCCAGGGGCTCCTACAATGAGCAGTTCTTC
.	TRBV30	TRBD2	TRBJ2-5	CARSRTSGRAEVEETQYF	TGTGCCCGGAGTAGGACTAGCGGGAGGGCCGAGGTTGAGGAGACCCAGTACTTC
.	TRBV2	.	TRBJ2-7	CASSETPGTYEQYF	TGTGCCAGCAGTGAGACTCCCGGCACCTACGAGCAGTACTTC
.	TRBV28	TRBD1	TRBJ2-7	CASSLTGTGVSYEQYF	TGTGCCAGCAGTCTAACCGGGACAGGGGTATCCTACGAGCAGTACTTC
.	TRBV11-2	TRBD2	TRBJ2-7	CASSTRTSGPYEQYF	TGTGCCAGCAGCACTCGGACTAGCGGTCCCTACGAGCAGTACTTC
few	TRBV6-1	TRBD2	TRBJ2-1	CASSELAGGPNEQFF	TGTGCCAGCAGTGAACTAGCGGGAGGGCCCAATGAGCAGTTCTTC
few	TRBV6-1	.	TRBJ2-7	CASSERLAPYEQYF	TGTGCCAGCAGTGAACGGTTAGCGCCATACGAGCAGTACTTC
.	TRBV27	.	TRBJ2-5	CASSLFSGGPMGETQYF	TGTGCCAGCAGTTTATTTTCTGGGGGGCCAATGGGAGAGACCCAATACTTC
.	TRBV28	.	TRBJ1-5	CASSSQLGNQPQHF	TGTGCCAGCAGTTCACAATTGGGGAATCAGCCCCAGCATTTT
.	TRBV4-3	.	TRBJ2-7	CASSQDTGIRSYEQYF	TGCGCCAGCAGCCAAGATACAGGGATTCGGTCCTACGAGCAGTACTTC
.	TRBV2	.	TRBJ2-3	CASLTGRMITPDTQYF	TGTGCCAGCTTAACAGGGCGGATGATAACTCCAGATACGCAGTATTTT
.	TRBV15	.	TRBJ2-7	CATSRDRTTGYEQYF	TGTGCCACCAGCAGAGACAGGACAACCGGCTACGAGCAGTACTTC
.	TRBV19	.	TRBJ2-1	CATTREGSNEQFF	TGTGCCACCACCCGTGAGGGCTCCAATGAGCAGTTCTTC